One and the same sample provided the 15 T cell receptor beta chains below, sequenced in a study of response to subunit inactivated influenza vaccine (dated by TCRdb to the late 2010s). The library was produced with RT-PCR. TCRdb shows the sequencer as Illumina HiSeq 2500. TCRdb reprocessing: public reads trimmed at Q25 with fastp, clones called with MiXCR, in-frame beta chains kept. When rows share a CDR3 protein, they turn into one entry using the most common DNA and genes. A total of 590,000 or so distinct CDR3 sequences appear in this sample, about 15% of them only once. The leading ten clones occupy 7.6% of the sample. Material: PBMCs from blood, obtained roughly 2 weeks before vaccination. The receptors come from a man aged 45-60 years who received an inactivated influenza vaccine. Donor details come from another sample of the same person, matched by shared clones.

The genes are TRBV3-1 and TRBJ1-5; 10 bases fit TRBD1. Germline V lookup: CDR1 LGHDT, CDR2 YNNKEL (reference sequence). The CDR3 contains 16 residues. V shed 1 base and J 4 bases; nucleotides not matched to a gene: 4. The CDR3 region is CASSQASGQGNQPQHF. The DNA of the CDR3 is TGTGCCAGCAGCCAAGCCTCGGGACAGGGGAATCAGCCCCAGCATTTT.

This clonotype has a count of ten or more. V is TRBV27 and J is TRBJ1-5; weak D call: TRBD1 (6 bases). CDR3 length equals 15 residues. The germline V gene encodes CDR1 MNHEY and CDR2 SMNVEV (reference sequence). Trimming cost V 3 bases and J 6 bases, with 15 bases left between them. The CDR3 reads CASSLGHGKGQPQHF. CDR3 sequence (DNA): TGTGCCAGCAGTTTGGGACATGGAAAAGGTCAGCCCCAGCATTTT.

This clonotype was counted between two and nine times. V is TRBV12-3 or TRBV12-4 and J is TRBJ2-7; D is perhaps TRBD2 (5 bases). CDR3 size: 13 residues. The V end lost 6 bases, the J end lost 6 bases, and 15 bases lay between the germline ends. The DNA of the CDR3 is TGTGCCAGCAGCCTTAGCGAGGGCCGCGAGCAGTACTTC. This sequence encodes CASSLSEGREQYF.

This clonotype was detected many times. The chain recombines TRBV21-1 with TRBJ1-3; the table's TRBD1 call for D was not verified on the DNA. TRBV21-1 is labeled a pseudogene. CDR3 length equals 18 residues. In nucleotides, the CDR3 is TGTGCCAGCAGCAAAGGAGGTGGGCGGACAGGGGACGCTGGCACCATATATTTT. Residues: CASSKGGGRTGDAGTIYF.

This clonotype showed up just a few times. The chain couples TRBV6-1 to TRBJ2-3; 8 bases align to TRBD1. Germline V gene sequence: CDR1 MNHNS, CDR2 SASEGT. The CDR3 is made up of 16 amino acids. V shed 0 bases, J shed 4 bases, and the junction held 6 bases outside the gene matches. The CDR3: CASSEARTGNADTQYF. CDR3 DNA sequence: TGTGCCAGCAGTGAAGCCCGGACAGGGAATGCAGATACGCAGTATTTT.

This clonotype was detected a few times. V is TRBV28 and J is TRBJ1-3, with D maybe TRBD1 (5 bases). The CDR3 is 13 residues long. Germline V gives CDR1 MDHEN, CDR2 SYDVKM. Trimming stripped 6 bases from V and 10 bases from J, with 16 bases between. CDR3 sequence: CASRGWDAQTIYF. The DNA for the CDR3 is TGTGCCAGCAGAGGTTGGGACGCTCAGACCATATATTTT.

There are many counts of this clonotype. This sequence joins TRBV4-1 and TRBJ1-5; D possibly corresponds to TRBD1 (5 bases). Germline assignment: CDR1 MGHRA and CDR2 YSYEKL. V lost 0 bases to trimming and J lost 1 base, with 7 bases between them. The CDR3 contains 15 residues. In nucleotides, the CDR3 is TGCGCCAGCAGCCAAGAAAGGGGCAGCAATCAGCCCCAGCATTTT. Its protein product is CASSQERGSNQPQHF.

This clonotype was recorded at least ten times. The CDR3 nucleotides read TGTGCCAGCAGTTCCCGGCTAGCGGGGGACCCCTACGAGCAGTACTTC. Protein product: CASSSRLAGDPYEQYF. The rearrangement links TRBV12-3 or TRBV12-4 to TRBJ2-7, with TRBD2 matching 10 bases. The CDR3 consists of 16 residues. V shed 4 bases and J 2 bases; nucleotides not matched to a gene: 8.

The chain recombines TRBV6-2 or TRBV6-3 with TRBJ2-5, with 7 nucleotides matching TRBD2. J was trimmed by 5 bases and V by 2 bases; bases with no gene match: 8. Germline CDR1 MNHEY, CDR2 SVGEGT. This CDR3 region has 15 residues. DNA for the CDR3: TGTGCCAGCAGTTACGGCGCGGGAGAGGGGGAGACCCAGTACTTC. Translating it yields CASSYGAGEGETQYF.

In regard to this clonotype: This sequence may be a read error, since a much larger clone differs from it by one base. The chain carries TRBV12-3 or TRBV12-4 and TRBJ1-1; 7 bases are a match to TRBD1. CDR3 length: 13 amino acids. CDR3 coding DNA: TGTGCCATCAGTTTAAACAGGGGCACTGAAGCTTTCTTT. Encoded protein: CAISLNRGTEAFF.

The rearrangement links TRBV6-2 or TRBV6-3 to TRBJ2-3; a possible D gene is TRBD2 (5 bases). Germline V gene sequence: CDR1 MNHEY, CDR2 SVGEGT. With 0 bases removed from V and 6 bases from J, the gap between germline ends came to 19 bases. This CDR3 is built from 17 residues. CDR3 in amino acids: CASSYSEAGPRSDTQYF. The DNA for the CDR3 is TGTGCCAGCAGTTACTCGGAGGCAGGTCCACGTTCGGATACGCAGTATTTT.

Worth noting for this clonotype: A much bigger clone sits one base away, suggesting this may be a read error. The chain carries TRBV11-2 and TRBJ2-5, with D uncertain. The CDR3 is 13 residues long. Germline V gene lookup returns CDR1 SGHAT and CDR2 FQNNGV. This CDR3 reads CARSLIPTETQYF. In DNA form, the CDR3 reads TGTGCCCGCAGCTTAATACCCACTGAGACCCAGTACTTC.

This clonotype occurred a few times. V and J are TRBV20-1 and TRBJ1-2, with D unresolved. Trimming removed 4 bases from V and 0 bases from J, with 3 bases in between. The CDR3 spans 11 residues. In germline, CDR1 is DFQATT, CDR2 SNEGSKA (reference sequence). The CDR3 DNA follows: TGCAGTGCTAAAGCTAACTATGGCTACACCTTC. It yields the protein CSAKANYGYTF.

This clonotype was picked up a small number of times. The chain carries TRBV7-2 and TRBJ1-2; 7 bases are a match to TRBD1. The length of the CDR3 is 14 residues. The V and J ends lost 5 bases and 4 bases, in that order; junction bases with no gene match: 7. Germline V gene sequence: CDR1 SGHTA, CDR2 FQGNSA. Written as DNA, the CDR3 is TGTGCCAGCAGCACCCACGGGACAGCCTATGGCTACACCTTC. It specifies CASSTHGTAYGYTF.

The table lists this clonotype with a few counts. This CDR3 reads CASSYHPGQGAIYEQYF. The CDR3 DNA follows: TGTGCCAGCAGTTACCACCCGGGACAGGGGGCGATCTACGAGCAGTACTTC. This rearrangement joins TRBV6-2 or TRBV6-3 to TRBJ2-7, with TRBD1 matching 12 bases. This CDR3 region has 17 residues. Germline CDR1 and CDR2: MNHEY and SVGEGT. Trimming cost V 2 bases and J 3 bases; bases outside gene matches: 8.